This note documents a single TCR beta chain sequence. This CDR3 has 15 residues. Trimming removed 0 bases at V and 7 bases at J, with 13 bases between. Germline V gene sequence: CDR1 LGHNA, CDR2 YSLEER. These data belong to a study of blood T cell repertoires in COVID-19. Study summary: Researchers got acute and convalescent COVID-19 samples from the United States, Italy and Spain. In each case, the material was cDNA or gDNA derived from T cells, B-cell-depleted T cells, or PBMCs.

Enrollment of patients from Seattle took place during active infection, with longitudinal follow-up. Sequencing was performed with immunoSEQ multiplex PCR; in TCRdb, only in-frame clones are kept and a portion is missing. The top ten clones hold less than 20% of a sample with about 250,000 clones, about 80% of them seen once. The sequence came from a person in their 70s with COVID-19, enrolled during active disease. The chain links TRBV4-3 to TRBJ2-1, with a weak D call TRBD2 (7 bases). Sequencing used peripheral blood. CDR3 coding DNA: TGCGCCAGCAGCCAAGAGAGGGGGGGTTTAAATGAGCAGTTCTTC. Amino acid sequence: CASSQERGGLNEQFF.